The 5 T cell receptor beta chains in this list originate from one sample, sequenced in a study of CD8 T cells in ankylosing spondylitis. TCRdb re-called the 5' RACE reads through MiXCR, storing one row per CDR3 protein. The sample holds about 130,000 distinct CDR3 sequences, over 6.5% seen once. The sample comprised blood, either unsorted or a sorted T cell fraction (not recorded which). Receptors were obtained from a male donor with ankylosing spondylitis or in good health (not recorded which).

Many counts were recorded for this clonotype. The chain recombines TRBV18 with TRBJ1-1, with TRBD1 matching over 8 bases. V was pared by 6 bases and J by 4 bases, with 4 bases of the junction left unmatched. The CDR3 length is 13 residues. Per germline, CDR1 KGHSH and CDR2 LQKENI. Written as DNA, the CDR3 is TGTGCCAGCTCCCTCGACAGGGGCACTGAAGCTTTCTTT. Its protein is CASSLDRGTEAFF. The full variable domain, completed using reference TRBV18 and TRBJ1-1, is NAGVMQNPRHLVRRRGQEARLRCSPMKGHSHVYWYRQLPEEGLKFMVYLQKENIIDESGMPKERFSAEFPKEGPSILRIQQVVRGDSAAYFCASSLDRGTEAFFGQGTRLTVV.

The gene calls are TRBV11-2 and TRBJ1-3; TRBD1 is a possible D gene (5 bases). Trimming pared 5 bases from V and 0 bases from J, leaving 11 bases between. The CDR3 sequence is 15 residues long. Germline CDR1 reads SGHAT; CDR2 reads FQNNGV. This CDR3 reads CASSLRVSSGNTIYF. In DNA form, the CDR3 reads TGTGCCAGCAGCCTCAGGGTCTCCTCTGGAAACACCATATATTTT.

This clonotype was recorded at least ten times. The CDR3 bases are TGTGCCTGGAGTGAATTTGGGGAATACGCTAACTATGGCTACACCTTC. It codes for CAWSEFGEYANYGYTF. V usage is TRBV30 and J usage is TRBJ1-2; no definite D call. CDR3 length equals 16 residues. V gave up 1 base and J gave up 0 bases, with 15 bases separating them. Per germline, CDR1 GTSNPN and CDR2 SVGIG (reference sequence).

This clonotype has just a few counts. The chain uses TRBV7-6 and TRBJ2-7; weak D call: TRBD1 (5 bases). The V end lost 5 bases, the J end lost 1 base, and 12 bases lay between the germline ends. The CDR3 is 14 residues long. Germline CDR1 SGHVS, CDR2 FNYEAQ. The chain's CDR3 is CASSRLSGSYEQYF. The CDR3 DNA follows: TGTGCCAGCAGCCGTTTATCAGGGTCCTACGAGCAGTACTTC.

This clonotype was counted a few times. The rearrangement links TRBV10-3 to TRBJ2-5; D is unresolved. The V end lost 3 bases, the J end lost 1 base, and 12 bases lay between the germline ends. The CDR3 consists of 15 residues. The V gene's germline CDR1 is ENHRY and CDR2 SYGVKD. In DNA form, the CDR3 reads TGTGCCATCAGTGAATCAGAAAACTTCCAAGAGACCCAGTACTTC. Residues: CAISESENFQETQYF.